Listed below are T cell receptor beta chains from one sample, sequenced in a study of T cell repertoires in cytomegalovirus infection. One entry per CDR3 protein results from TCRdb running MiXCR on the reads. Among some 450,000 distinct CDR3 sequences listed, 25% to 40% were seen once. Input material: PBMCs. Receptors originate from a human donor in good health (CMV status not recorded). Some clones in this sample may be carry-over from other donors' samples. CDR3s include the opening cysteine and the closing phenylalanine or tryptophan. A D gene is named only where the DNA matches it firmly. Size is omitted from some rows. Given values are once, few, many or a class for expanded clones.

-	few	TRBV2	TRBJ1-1	CASSNRYGGISRNTEAFF	TGTGCCAGCAGTAACCGGTACGGAGGGATTTCGCGGAACACTGAAGCTTTCTTT
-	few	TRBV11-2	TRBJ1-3	CASSPLRASGNTIYF	TGTGCCAGCAGCCCTTTGAGGGCCTCTGGAAACACCATATATTTT
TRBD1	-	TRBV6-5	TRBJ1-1	CASTISRGGRGTGAFF	TGTGCCAGCACGATATCCAGGGGGGGGCGAGGAACTGGAGCTTTCTTT
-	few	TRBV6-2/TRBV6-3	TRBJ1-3	CASSYGRNSGNTIYF	TGTGCCAGCAGTTACGGACGGAACTCTGGAAACACCATATATTTT
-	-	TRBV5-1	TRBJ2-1	CASSWSRDNEQFF	TGCGCCAGCAGCTGGTCCCGGGACAATGAGCAGTTCTTC
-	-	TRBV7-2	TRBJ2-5	CASTLSRGLAGRATQYF	TGTGCCAGCACCCTTAGCCGAGGCCTCGCAGGAAGGGCGACCCAGTACTTC
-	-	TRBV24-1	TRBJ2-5	CATSDSPGETQYF	TGTGCCACCAGTGATTCCCCCGGAGAGACCCAGTACTTC
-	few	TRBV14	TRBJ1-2	CASSQDQTRGYGYTF	TGTGCCAGCAGCCAAGATCAGACCAGGGGCTATGGCTACACCTTC
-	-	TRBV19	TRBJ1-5	CASILGGKNQPQHF	TGTGCCAGTATTTTGGGGGGGAAAAATCAGCCCCAGCATTTT
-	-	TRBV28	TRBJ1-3	CASSTTWTGGGNTIYF	TGTGCCAGCAGTACGACCTGGACCGGTGGTGGAAACACCATATATTTT
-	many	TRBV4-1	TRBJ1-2	CASSQGEAGSTAYGYTF	TGCGCCAGCAGCCAAGGGGAGGCTGGTTCGACGGCCTATGGCTACACCTTC
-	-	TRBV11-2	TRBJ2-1	CASSLDSINEQFF	TGTGCCAGCAGCTTAGACAGTATCAATGAGCAGTTCTTC
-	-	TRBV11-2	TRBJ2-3	CASSLGRLPTDTQYF	TGTGCCAGCAGCTTAGGGAGGTTACCCACAGATACGCAGTATTTT
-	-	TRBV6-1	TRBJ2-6	CASSGASGSGANVLTF	TGTGCCAGCAGTGGGGCTAGTGGGTCTGGGGCCAACGTCCTGACTTTC
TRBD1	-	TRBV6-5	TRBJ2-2	CASSPPGQGGSGELFF	TGTGCCAGCAGTCCTCCGGGACAGGGAGGGTCCGGGGAGCTGTTTTTT
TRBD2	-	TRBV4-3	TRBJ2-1	CASSQYSGGISYNEQFF	TGCGCCAGCAGCCAGTATAGCGGGGGGATCTCCTACAATGAGCAGTTCTTC
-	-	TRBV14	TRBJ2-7	CASSQDLGPYYEQYF	TGTGCCAGCAGCCAAGATCTAGGGCCGTACTACGAGCAGTACTTC
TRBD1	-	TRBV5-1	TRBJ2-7	CASSPTGIEYEQYF	TGCGCCAGCAGCCCGACAGGGATTGAATACGAGCAGTACTTC
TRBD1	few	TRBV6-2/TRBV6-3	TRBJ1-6	CASSSGTGPPYNSPLHF	TGTGCCAGCAGTTCCGGGACAGGCCCACCTTATAATTCACCCCTCCACTTT
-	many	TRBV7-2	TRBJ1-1	CASSLGRNTEAFF	TGTGCCAGCAGCTTAGGACGTAACACTGAAGCTTTCTTT
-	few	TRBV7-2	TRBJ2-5	CASGAGGLVDTQYF	TGTGCCAGCGGCGCAGGGGGGCTCGTAGATACCCAGTACTTC
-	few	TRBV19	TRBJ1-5	CASSPGKMWTQPQHF	TGTGCCAGTAGTCCCGGTAAGATGTGGACCCAGCCCCAGCATTTT
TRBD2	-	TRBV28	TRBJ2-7	CASSRGGSGAYEQYF	TGTGCCAGCAGTCGGGGGGGTTCGGGGGCCTACGAGCAGTACTTC
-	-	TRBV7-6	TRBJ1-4	CASSQNRGGGEKLFF	TGTGCCAGCAGCCAAAACAGAGGAGGAGGTGAAAAACTGTTTTTT
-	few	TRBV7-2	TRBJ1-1	CASSFPSPEAFF	TGTGCCAGCAGCTTCCCGAGCCCTGAAGCTTTCTTT
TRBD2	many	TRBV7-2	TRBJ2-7	CASSSRSSGVEYEQYF	TGTGCCAGCAGCTCGAGATCTAGCGGGGTTGAGTACGAGCAGTACTTC
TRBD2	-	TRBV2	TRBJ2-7	CASSDSGTRGLEQYF	TGTGCCAGCAGTGATTCCGGGACTAGGGGCTTGGAGCAGTACTTC
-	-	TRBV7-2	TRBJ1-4	CASSFTGLNEKLFF	TGTGCCAGCAGCTTTACGGGACTTAATGAAAAACTGTTTTTT
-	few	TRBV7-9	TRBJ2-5	CASSLTSSQETQYF	TGTGCCAGCAGCTTAACATCAAGCCAAGAGACCCAGTACTTC
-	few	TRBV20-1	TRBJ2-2	CSARDGTPSTGELFF	TGCAGTGCTAGAGATGGAACGCCGTCCACCGGGGAGCTGTTTTTT
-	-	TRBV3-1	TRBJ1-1	CASSRWGVVNTEAFF	TGTGCCAGCAGCCGGTGGGGTGTGGTGAACACTGAAGCTTTCTTT
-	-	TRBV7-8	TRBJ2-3	CASSVLVGIDTQYF	TGTGCCAGCAGCGTACTAGTCGGAATAGATACGCAGTATTTT
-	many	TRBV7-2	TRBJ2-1	CASTIAGNEQFF	TGTGCCAGCACCATAGCCGGAAATGAGCAGTTCTTC
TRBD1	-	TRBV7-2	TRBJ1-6	CASSKEQGLRSPLHF	TGTGCCAGCAGCAAAGAACAGGGGCTCAGGTCACCCCTCCACTTT
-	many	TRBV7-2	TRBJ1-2	CASSLAGYGYTF	TGTGCCAGCAGCTTAGCCGGCTATGGCTACACCTTC
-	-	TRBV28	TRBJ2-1	CASSSPRGGDEQFF	TGTGCCAGCAGTTCCCCAAGGGGTGGTGATGAGCAGTTCTTC